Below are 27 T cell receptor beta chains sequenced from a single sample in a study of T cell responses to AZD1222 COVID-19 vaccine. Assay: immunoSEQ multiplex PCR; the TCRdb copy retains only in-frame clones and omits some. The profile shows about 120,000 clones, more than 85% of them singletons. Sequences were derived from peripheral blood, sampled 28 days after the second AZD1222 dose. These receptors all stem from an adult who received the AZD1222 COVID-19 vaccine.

Written as DNA, the CDR3 is TGCGCCAGCAGCTTGGTTGGCGGAATGGCGTTCTTC. Amino acids: CASSLVGGMAFF. V usage is TRBV5-1 and J usage is TRBJ2-1; D uncertain. The CDR3 has 12 residues. Germline V gene lookup returns CDR1 SGHRS and CDR2 YFSETQ. The germline V and J ends were trimmed by 0 bases and 15 bases, with 13 bases remaining between them.

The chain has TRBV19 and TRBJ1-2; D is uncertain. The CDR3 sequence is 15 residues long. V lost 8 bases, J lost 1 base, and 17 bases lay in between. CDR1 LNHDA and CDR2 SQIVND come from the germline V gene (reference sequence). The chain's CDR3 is CASLQQWASNYGYTF. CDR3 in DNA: TGTGCCAGTCTCCAACAGTGGGCGAGTAACTATGGCTACACCTTC.

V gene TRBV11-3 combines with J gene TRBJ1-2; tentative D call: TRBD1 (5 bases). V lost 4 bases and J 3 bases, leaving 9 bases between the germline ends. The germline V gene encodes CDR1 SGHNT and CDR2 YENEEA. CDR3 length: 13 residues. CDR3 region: CASSSREYYGYTF. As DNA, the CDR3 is TGTGCCAGCAGCTCCAGGGAGTACTATGGCTACACCTTC.

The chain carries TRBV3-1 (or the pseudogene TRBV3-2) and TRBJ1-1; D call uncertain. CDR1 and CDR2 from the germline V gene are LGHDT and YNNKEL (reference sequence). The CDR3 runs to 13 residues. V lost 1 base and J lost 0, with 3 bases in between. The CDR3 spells CASSQAVNTEAFF. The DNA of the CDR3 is TGTGCCAGCAGCCAAGCGGTGAACACTGAAGCTTTCTTT.

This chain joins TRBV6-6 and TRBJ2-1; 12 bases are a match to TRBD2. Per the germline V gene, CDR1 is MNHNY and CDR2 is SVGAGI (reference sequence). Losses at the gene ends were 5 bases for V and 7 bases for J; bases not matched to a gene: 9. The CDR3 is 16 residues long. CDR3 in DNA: TGTGCCAGCAGTGGCAGACTAGCGGGAGAGGTGAATGAGCAGTTCTTC. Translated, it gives CASSGRLAGEVNEQFF.

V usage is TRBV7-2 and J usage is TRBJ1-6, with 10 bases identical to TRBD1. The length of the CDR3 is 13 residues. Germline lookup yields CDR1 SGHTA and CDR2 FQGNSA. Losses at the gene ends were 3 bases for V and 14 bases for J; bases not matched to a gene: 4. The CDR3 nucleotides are TGTGCCAGCAGCTTGGGACAGGGGACCTCCCTCCACTTT. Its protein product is CASSLGQGTSLHF. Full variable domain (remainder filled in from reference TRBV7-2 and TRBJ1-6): GAGVSQSPSNKVTEKGKDVELRCDPISGHTALYWYRQSLGQGLEFLIYFQGNSAPDKSGLPSDRFSAERTGGSVSTLTIQRTQQEDSAVYLCASSLGQGTSLHFGNGTRLTVT.

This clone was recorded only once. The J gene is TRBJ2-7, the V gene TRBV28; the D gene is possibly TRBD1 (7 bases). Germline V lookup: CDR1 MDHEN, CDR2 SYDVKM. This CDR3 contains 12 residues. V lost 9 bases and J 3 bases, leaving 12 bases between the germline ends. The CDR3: CASHRGGYEQYF. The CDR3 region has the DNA TGTGCCAGTCACAGGGGAGGCTACGAGCAGTACTTC.

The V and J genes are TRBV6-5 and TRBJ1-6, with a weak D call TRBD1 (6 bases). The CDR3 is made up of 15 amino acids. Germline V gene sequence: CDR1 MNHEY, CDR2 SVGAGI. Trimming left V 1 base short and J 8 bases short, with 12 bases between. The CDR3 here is CASSYWGAMDSPLHF. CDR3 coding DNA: TGTGCCAGCAGTTACTGGGGGGCGATGGATTCACCCCTCCACTTT.

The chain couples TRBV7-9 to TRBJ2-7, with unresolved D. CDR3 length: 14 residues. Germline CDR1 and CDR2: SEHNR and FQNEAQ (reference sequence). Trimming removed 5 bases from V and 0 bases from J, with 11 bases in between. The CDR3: CASSPLSYSYEQYF. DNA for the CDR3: TGTGCCAGCAGCCCCCTGTCGTACTCCTACGAGCAGTACTTC.

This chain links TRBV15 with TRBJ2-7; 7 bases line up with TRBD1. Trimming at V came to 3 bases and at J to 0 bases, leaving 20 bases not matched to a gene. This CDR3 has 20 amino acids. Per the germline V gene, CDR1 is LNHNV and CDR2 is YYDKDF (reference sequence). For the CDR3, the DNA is TGTGCCACCAGCAGGCCCTACGGGACAGCTTCAGCGCCAGGCTCCTACGAGCAGTACTTC. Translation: CATSRPYGTASAPGSYEQYF.

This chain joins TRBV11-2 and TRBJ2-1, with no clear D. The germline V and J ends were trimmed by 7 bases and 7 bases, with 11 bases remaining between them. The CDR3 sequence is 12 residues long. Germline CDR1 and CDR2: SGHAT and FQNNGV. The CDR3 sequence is CASTLMGNEQFF. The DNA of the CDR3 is TGTGCCAGCACATTGATGGGGAATGAGCAGTTCTTC. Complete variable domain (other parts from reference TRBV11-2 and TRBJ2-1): EAGVAQSPRYKIIEKRQSVAFWCNPISGHATLYWYQQILGQGPKLLIQFQNNGVVDDSQLPKDRFSAERLKGVDSTLKIQPAKLEDSAVYLCASTLMGNEQFFGPGTRLTVL.

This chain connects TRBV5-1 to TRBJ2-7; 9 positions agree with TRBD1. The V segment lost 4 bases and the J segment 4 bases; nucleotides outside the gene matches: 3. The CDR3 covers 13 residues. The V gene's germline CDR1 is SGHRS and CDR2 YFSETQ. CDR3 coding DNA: TGCGCCAGCAGCCGTGGACAGGGGTACGAGCAGTACTTC. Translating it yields CASSRGQGYEQYF.

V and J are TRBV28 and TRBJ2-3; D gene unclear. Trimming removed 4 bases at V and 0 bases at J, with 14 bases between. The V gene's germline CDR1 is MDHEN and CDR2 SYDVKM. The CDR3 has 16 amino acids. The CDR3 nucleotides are TGTGCCAGCAGTTCCCCCACCGGAACTAGCACAGATACGCAGTATTTT. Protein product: CASSSPTGTSTDTQYF. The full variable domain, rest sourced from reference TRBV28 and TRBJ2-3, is DVKVTQSSRYLVKRTGEKVFLECVQDMDHENMFWYRQDPGLGLRLIYFSYDVKMKEKGDIPEGYSVSREKKERFSLILESASTNQTSMYLCASSSPTGTSTDTQYFGPGTRLTVL.

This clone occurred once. This chain's CDR3 is CASRAGTVNGELFF. CDR3 DNA: TGTGCCAGCAGGGCCGGGACAGTTAACGGGGAGCTGTTTTTT. This chain joins TRBV5-6 and TRBJ2-2, with TRBD1 matching 7 bases. Germline assignment: CDR1 SGHDT and CDR2 YYEEEE. This CDR3 spans 14 amino acids. V shed 5 bases, J shed 7 bases, and the junction held 8 bases outside the gene matches.

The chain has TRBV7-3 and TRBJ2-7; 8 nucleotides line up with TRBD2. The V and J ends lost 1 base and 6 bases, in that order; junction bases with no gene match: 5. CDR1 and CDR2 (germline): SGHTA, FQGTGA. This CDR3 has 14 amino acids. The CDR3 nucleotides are TGTGCCAGCAGCTTAATTGGCGGGAGGTCCGAGCAGTACTTC. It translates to CASSLIGGRSEQYF. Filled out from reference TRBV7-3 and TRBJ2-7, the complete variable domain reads GAGVSQTPSNKVTEKGKYVELRCDPISGHTALYWYRQSLGQGPEFLIYFQGTGAADDSGLPNDRFFAVRPEGSVSTLKIQRTERGDSAVYLCASSLIGGRSEQYFGPGTRLTVT.

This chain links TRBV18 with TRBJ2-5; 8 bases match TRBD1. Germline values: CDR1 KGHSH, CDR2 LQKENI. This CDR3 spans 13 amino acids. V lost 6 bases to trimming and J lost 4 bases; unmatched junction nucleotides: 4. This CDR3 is CASSSGQVETQYF. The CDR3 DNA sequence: TGTGCCAGCTCGTCGGGACAGGTAGAGACCCAGTACTTC.

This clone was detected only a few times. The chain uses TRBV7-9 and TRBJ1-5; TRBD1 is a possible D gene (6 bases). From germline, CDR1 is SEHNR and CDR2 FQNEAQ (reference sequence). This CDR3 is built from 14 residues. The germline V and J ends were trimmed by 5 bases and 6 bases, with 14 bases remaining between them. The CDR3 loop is CASSGTQGFQPQHF. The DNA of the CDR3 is TGTGCCAGCAGCGGGACACAGGGTTTTCAGCCCCAGCATTTT.

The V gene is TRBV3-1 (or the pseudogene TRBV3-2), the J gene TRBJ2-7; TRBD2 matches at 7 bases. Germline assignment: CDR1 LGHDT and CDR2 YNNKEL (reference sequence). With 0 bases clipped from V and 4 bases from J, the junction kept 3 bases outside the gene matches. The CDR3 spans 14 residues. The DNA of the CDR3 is TGTGCCAGCAGCCAAGAACCTAGCGGTTACGAGCAGTACTTC. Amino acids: CASSQEPSGYEQYF.

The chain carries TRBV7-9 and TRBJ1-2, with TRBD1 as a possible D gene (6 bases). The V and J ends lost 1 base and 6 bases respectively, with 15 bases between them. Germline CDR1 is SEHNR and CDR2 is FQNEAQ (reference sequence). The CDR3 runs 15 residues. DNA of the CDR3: TGTGCCAGCAGCTTAGGTGGTGGGGGACAAGATGGCTACACCTTC. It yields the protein CASSLGGGGQDGYTF. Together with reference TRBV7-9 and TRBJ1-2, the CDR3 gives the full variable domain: DTGVSQNPRHKITKRGQNVTFRCDPISEHNRLYWYRQTLGQGPEFLTYFQNEAQLEKSRLLSDRFSAERPKGSFSTLEIQRTEQGDSAMYLCASSLGGGGQDGYTFGSGTRLTVV.

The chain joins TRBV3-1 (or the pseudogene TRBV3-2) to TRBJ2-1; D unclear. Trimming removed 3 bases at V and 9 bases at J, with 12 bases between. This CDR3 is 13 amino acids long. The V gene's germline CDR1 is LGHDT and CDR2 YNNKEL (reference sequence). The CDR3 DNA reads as TGTGCCAGCAGCCAGATGACAAAAAGTGAGCAGTTCTTC. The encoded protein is CASSQMTKSEQFF.

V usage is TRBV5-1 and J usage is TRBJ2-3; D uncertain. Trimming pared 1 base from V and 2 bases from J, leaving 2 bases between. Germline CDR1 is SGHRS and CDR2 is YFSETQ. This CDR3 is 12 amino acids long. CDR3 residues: CASSLTTDTQYF. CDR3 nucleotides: TGCGCCAGCAGCTTGACCACAGATACGCAGTATTTT.

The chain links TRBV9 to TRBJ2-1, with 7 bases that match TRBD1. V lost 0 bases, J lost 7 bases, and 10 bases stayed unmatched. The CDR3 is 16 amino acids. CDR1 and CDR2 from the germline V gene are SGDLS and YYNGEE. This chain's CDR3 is CASSVGVGQASNEQFF. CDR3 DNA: TGTGCCAGCAGCGTAGGGGTTGGACAGGCATCAAATGAGCAGTTCTTC.

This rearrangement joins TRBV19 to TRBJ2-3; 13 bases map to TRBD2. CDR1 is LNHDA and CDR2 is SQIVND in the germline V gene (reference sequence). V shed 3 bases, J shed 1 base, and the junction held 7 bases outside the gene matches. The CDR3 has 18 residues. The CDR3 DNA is TGTGCCAGTAGTATGCGAACTAGCGGGGGGGCCGGCACAGATACGCAGTATTTT. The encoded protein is CASSMRTSGGAGTDTQYF.

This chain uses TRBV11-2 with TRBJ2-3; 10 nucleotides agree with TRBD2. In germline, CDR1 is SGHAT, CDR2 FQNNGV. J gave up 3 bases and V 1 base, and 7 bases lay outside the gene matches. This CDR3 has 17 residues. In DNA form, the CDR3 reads TGTGCCAGCAGCTTAGTATTAGCGGGGGGCAGGACAGATACGCAGTATTTT. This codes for CASSLVLAGGRTDTQYF.

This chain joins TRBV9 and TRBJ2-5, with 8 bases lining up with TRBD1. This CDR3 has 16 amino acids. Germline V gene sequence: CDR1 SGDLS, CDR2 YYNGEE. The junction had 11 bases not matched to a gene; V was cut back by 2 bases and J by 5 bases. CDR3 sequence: CASSVGTGLFAETQYF. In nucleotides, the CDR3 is TGTGCCAGCAGCGTTGGGACAGGCCTATTCGCGGAGACCCAGTACTTC.

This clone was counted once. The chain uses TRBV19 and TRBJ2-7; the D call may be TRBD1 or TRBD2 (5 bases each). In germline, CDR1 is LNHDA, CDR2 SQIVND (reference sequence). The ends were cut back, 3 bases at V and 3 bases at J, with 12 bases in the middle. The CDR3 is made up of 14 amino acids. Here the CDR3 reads CASSISGPRYEQYF. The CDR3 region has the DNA TGTGCCAGTAGTATTTCGGGACCCCGCTACGAGCAGTACTTC.

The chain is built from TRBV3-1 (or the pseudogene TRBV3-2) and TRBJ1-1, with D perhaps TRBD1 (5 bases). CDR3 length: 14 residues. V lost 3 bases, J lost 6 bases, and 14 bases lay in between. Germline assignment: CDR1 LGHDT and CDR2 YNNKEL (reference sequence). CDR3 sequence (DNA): TGTGCCAGCAGCCAGTCCACCTCCAGGGCTGAAGCTTTCTTT. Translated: CASSQSTSRAEAFF.